The T cell receptor beta chain described here comes from a study of CD8+CD57+ T cells in acquired aplastic anemia. Genomic DNA provided the template from which TCR beta VDJ and CDR3 profiles were obtained. TCRdb itself ran the reads through MiXCR, one entry per CDR3 protein. Among about 400,000 distinct CDR3 sequences listed, approximately 70% were seen once. Germline lookup yields CDR1 LNHDA and CDR2 SQIVND (reference sequence). The CDR3 covers 12 residues. Trimming pared 5 bases from V and 7 bases from J, leaving 9 bases between. The chain joins TRBV19 to TRBJ1-5; a weak D match, TRBD1 (6 bases). Sequenced: sorted CD4+, CD8+, or CD8+CD57+ T cells (not recorded which) from PBMCs. The clonotype comes from a human donor in good health, serving as a control. The DNA of the CDR3 is TGTGCCAGTAGTCAGGGGACACAGCCCCAGCATTTT. It codes for CASSQGTQPQHF.